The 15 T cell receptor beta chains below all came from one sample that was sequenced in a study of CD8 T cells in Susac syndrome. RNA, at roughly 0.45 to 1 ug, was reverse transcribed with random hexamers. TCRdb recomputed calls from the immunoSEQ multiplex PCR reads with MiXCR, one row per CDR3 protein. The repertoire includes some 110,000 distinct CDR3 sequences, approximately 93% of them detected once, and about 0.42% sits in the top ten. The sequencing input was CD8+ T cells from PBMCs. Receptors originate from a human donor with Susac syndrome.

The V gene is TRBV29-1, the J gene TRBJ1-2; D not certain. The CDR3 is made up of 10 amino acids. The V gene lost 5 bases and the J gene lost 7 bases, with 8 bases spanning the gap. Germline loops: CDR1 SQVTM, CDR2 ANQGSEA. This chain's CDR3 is CSVHEGGYTF. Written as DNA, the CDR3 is TGCAGCGTTCACGAGGGTGGCTACACCTTC.

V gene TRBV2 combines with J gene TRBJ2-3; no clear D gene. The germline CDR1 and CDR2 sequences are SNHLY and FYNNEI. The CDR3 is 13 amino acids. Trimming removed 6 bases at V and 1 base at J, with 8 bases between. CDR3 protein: CASRGDGTDTQYF. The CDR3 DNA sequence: TGTGCCAGCAGGGGTGATGGCACAGATACGCAGTATTTT.

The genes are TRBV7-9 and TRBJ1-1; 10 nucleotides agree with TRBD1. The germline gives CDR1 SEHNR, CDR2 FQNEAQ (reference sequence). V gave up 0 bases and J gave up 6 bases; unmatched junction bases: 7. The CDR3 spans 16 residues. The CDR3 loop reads CASSLAVTGGFAEAFF. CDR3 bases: TGTGCCAGCAGCTTAGCGGTGACAGGGGGCTTCGCTGAAGCTTTCTTT.

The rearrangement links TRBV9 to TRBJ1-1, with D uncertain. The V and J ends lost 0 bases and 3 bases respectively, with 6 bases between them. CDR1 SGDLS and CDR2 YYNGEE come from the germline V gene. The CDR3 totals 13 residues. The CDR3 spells CASSVGGHTEAFF. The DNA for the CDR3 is TGTGCCAGCAGCGTAGGAGGGCACACTGAAGCTTTCTTT.

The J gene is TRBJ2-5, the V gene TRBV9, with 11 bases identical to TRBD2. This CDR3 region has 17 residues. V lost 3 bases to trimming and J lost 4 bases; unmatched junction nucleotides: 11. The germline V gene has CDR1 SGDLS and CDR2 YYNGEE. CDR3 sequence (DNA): TGTGCCAGCAGCGCCCCAATAGCGGGGGGGCCGGTAGAGACCCAGTACTTC. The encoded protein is CASSAPIAGGPVETQYF. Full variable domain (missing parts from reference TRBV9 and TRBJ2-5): DSGVTQTPKHLITATGQRVTLRCSPRSGDLSVYWYQQSLDQGLQFLIQYYNGEERAKGNILERFSAQQFPDLHSELNLSSLELGDSALYFCASSAPIAGGPVETQYFGPGTRLLVL.

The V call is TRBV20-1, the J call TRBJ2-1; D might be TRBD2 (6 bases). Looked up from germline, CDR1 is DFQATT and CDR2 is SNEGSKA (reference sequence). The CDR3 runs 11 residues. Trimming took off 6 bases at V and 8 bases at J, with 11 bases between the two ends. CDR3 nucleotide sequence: TGCAGTGCAATTAGCGGAGATGAGCAGTTCTTC. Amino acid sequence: CSAISGDEQFF.

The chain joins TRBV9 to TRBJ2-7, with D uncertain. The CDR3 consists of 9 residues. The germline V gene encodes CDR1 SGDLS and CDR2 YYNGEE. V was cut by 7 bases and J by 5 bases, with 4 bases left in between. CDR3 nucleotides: TGTGCCAGCGGGAACGAGCAGTACTTC. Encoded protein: CASGNEQYF.

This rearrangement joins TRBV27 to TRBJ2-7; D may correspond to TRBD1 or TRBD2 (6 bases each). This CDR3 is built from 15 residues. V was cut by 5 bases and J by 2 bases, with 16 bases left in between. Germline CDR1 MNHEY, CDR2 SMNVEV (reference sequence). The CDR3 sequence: CASSPTGGFAYEQYF. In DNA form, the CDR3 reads TGTGCCAGCAGTCCCACCGGGGGCTTCGCCTACGAGCAGTACTTC.

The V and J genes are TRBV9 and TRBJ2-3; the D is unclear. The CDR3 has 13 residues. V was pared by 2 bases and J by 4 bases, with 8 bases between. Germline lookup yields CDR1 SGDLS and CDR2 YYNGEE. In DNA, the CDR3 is TGTGCCAGCAGCGTGGCGTTGCCAGATACGCAGTATTTT. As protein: CASSVALPDTQYF.

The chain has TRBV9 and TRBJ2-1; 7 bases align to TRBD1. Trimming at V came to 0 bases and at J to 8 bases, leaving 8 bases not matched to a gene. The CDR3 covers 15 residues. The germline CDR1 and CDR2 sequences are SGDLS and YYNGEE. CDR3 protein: CASSVVGGPGDEQFF. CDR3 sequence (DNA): TGTGCCAGCAGCGTAGTAGGGGGCCCCGGGGATGAGCAGTTCTTC.

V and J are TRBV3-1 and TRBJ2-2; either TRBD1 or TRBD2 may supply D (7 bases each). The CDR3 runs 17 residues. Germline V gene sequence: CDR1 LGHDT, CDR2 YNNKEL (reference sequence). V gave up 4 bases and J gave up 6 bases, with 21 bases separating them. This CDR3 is CASSPRPKTGRAGELFF. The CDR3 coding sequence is TGTGCCAGCAGCCCTCGCCCAAAGACAGGGAGGGCCGGGGAGCTGTTTTTT. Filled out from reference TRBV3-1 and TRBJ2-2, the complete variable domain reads DTAVSQTPKYLVTQMGNDKSIKCEQNLGHDTMYWYKQDSKKFLKIMFSYNNKELIINETVPNRFSPKSPDKAHLNLHINSLELGDSAVYFCASSPRPKTGRAGELFFGEGSRLTVL.

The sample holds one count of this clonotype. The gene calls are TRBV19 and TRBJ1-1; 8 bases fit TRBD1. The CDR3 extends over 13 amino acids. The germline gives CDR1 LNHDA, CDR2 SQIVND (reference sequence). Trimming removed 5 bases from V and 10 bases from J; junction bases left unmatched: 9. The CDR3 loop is CASSVSQGARAFF. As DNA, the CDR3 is TGTGCCAGTAGTGTTTCCCAGGGGGCGCGAGCTTTCTTT.

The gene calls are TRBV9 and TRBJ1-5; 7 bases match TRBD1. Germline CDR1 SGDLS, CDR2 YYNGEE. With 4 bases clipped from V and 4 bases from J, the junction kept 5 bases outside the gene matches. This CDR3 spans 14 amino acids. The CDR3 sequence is CASSRGQTNQPQHF. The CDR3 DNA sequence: TGTGCCAGCAGCCGGGGACAGACAAATCAGCCCCAGCATTTT.

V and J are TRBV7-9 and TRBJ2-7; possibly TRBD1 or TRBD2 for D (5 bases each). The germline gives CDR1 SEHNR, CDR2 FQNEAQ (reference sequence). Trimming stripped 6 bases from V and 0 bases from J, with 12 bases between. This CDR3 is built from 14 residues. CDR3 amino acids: CASSSSGLSYEQYF. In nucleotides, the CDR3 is TGTGCCAGCAGTTCCTCGGGGCTCTCCTACGAGCAGTACTTC.

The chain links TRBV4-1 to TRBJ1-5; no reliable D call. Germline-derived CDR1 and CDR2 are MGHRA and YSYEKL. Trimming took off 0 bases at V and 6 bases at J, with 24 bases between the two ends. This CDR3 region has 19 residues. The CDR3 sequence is CASSQDINPISLGSQPQHF. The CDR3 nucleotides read TGCGCCAGCAGCCAAGATATTAATCCTATCTCCTTGGGAAGTCAGCCCCAGCATTTT.